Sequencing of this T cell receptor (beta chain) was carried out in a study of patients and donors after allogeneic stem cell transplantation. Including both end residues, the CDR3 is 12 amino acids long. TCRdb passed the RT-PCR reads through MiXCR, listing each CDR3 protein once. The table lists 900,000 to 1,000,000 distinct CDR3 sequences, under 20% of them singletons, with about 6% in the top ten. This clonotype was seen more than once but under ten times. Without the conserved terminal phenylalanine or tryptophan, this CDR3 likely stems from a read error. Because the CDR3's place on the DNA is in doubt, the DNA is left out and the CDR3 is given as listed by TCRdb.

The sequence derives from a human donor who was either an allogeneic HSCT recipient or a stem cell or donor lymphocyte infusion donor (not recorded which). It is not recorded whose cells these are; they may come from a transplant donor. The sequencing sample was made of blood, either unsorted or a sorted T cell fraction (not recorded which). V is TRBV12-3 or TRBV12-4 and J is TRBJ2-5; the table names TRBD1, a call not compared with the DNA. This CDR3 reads CASSLLGGPAFC.